This TCR beta chain was sequenced during a study of regulatory T cells in long-lasting Graves disease. Assembly of TCR beta libraries relied on iRepertoire HTBI primers together with Arm-PCR of CDR3 regions. One entry per CDR3 protein, called by TCRdb with MiXCR from the multiplex PCR reads. This sample yields over 450,000 distinct CDR3 sequences, of which 20% to 25% are seen a single time; roughly 7.1% belongs to the top ten. The table lists this clonotype with many counts. Germline V gene sequence: CDR1 SGHNT, CDR2 YENEEA. V was shortened by 3 bases and J by 0 bases, with 17 bases between the two germline ends. The CDR3 extends over 17 amino acids. Time point specified: persistent/refractory GD, antithyroid drugs over 5 years with positive TRAb. Researchers made the TCR library from RNA that was extracted from PBMCs.

The V call is TRBV11-3, the J call TRBJ1-2, with unresolved D. The source was peripheral blood mononuclear cells (PBMCs), collected when the disease was refractory, from a patient treated with antithyroid drugs. This TCR was recovered from a female donor with Graves disease. The chain's CDR3 is CASSFAGRVTANYGYTF. Here the CDR3 DNA reads TGTGCCAGCAGCTTCGCAGGTCGGGTCACAGCTAACTATGGCTACACCTTC.